The source of this T cell receptor (beta chain) is a study of T cells in Graves' hyperthyroidism and ophthalmopathy. This clonotype was seen only a few times. Thyroid ultrasound and orbital computed tomography, with clinical symptoms and serum thyroxine and TRAb, informed diagnoses. This CDR3 comprises 17 residues. J was trimmed by 0 bases and V by 5 bases; bases with no gene match: 6. The germline V gene encodes CDR1 LNHDA and CDR2 SQIVND (reference sequence). RNA transcripts gave rise to amplified TCR beta CDR3 regions. RT-PCR in the first round (using the HTBI primer set) targeted the TCR CDR3. TCRdb analysed the multiplex PCR reads with MiXCR anew, one entry per CDR3 protein. The repertoire consists of 600,000 to 700,000 distinct CDR3 sequences, with 45% occurring once and the leading ten covering about 7%.

The sample consisted of peripheral blood or thyroid tissue (not recorded which). The chain recombines TRBV19 with TRBJ1-5, with 11 positions matching TRBD1. This receptor was taken from an adult man with Graves' disease, either hyperthyroidism or ophthalmopathy (not recorded which). The DNA for the CDR3 is TGTGCCAGTAGTTCGTGGACAGGGGGCCCTAGCAATCAGCCCCAGCATTTT. The encoded protein is CASSSWTGGPSNQPQHF. Combining the CDR3 with reference TRBV19 and TRBJ1-5 gives the whole variable domain DGGITQSPKYLFRKEGQNVTLSCEQNLNHDAMYWYRQDPGQGLRLIYYSQIVNDFQKGDIAEGYSVSREKKESFPLTVTSAQKNPTAFYLCASSSWTGGPSNQPQHFGDGTRLSIL.